One T cell receptor beta chain is described in this entry. The antigen remains unidentified. The sample is drawn from a study of T cell responses to AZD1222 COVID-19 vaccine. Overall study: Second-dose intervals of approximately 4 or approximately 12 weeks were pooled. Study-wide results and limits: A rise in Spike-specific TCR breadth and depth followed two AZD1222 doses. After the peak T cell response, and only then, were repertoires sampled. Distributed over spike, vaccine-associated CD4 TCRs predominated at 160-218 and 743-854.

TCRdb's copy holds only in-frame clones and misses some; the assay was immunoSEQ multiplex PCR. The repertoire has 100,000 to 120,000 clones, 65% to 85% of them found once; the top ten carry roughly 4.5%. Trimming took 0 bases from V and 8 from J; bases not matched to a gene: 4. The CDR3 consists of 13 residues. Per the germline V gene, CDR1 is SGHRS and CDR2 is YFSETQ. The material sequenced was peripheral blood, taken on day 0 of AZD1222 vaccination. The receptor comes from an adult in good health. The V gene is TRBV5-1, the J gene TRBJ1-2; 7 positions match TRBD1. CDR3 region: CASSLEAGGGYTF. The CDR3 DNA sequence: TGCGCCAGCAGCTTGGAGGCAGGGGGAGGCTACACCTTC.